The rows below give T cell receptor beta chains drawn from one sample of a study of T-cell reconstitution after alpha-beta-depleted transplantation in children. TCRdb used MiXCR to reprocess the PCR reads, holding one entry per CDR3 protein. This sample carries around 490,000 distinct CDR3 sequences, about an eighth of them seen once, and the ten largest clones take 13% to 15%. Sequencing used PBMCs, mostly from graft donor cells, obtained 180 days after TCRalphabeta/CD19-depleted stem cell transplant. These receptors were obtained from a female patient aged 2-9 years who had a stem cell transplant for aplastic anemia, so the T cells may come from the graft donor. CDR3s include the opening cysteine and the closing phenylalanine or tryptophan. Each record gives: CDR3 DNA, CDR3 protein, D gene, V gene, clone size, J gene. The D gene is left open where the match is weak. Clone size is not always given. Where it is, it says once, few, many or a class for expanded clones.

CDR3 DNA: TGCGCCAGCAGCCTCCAGGGCGCAGGGGGTCTGAACACTGAAGCTTTCTTT; CDR3 protein: CASSLQGAGGLNTEAFF; D gene: TRBD1; V gene: TRBV4-3; clone size: few; J gene: TRBJ1-1
CDR3 DNA: TGTGCCAGCAGCTTGGGGTTCACAGGTGCCCCTTACTACGAGCAGTACTTC; CDR3 protein: CASSLGFTGAPYYEQYF; D gene: NA; V gene: TRBV5-6; clone size: few; J gene: TRBJ2-7
CDR3 DNA: TGTGCCAGCAGTTACAGGGGAAGAGTTGAAAAACTGTTTTTT; CDR3 protein: CASSYRGRVEKLFF; D gene: TRBD1; V gene: TRBV6-4; clone size: NA; J gene: TRBJ1-4
CDR3 DNA: TGTGCCAGCGGACAGGTAGGGGTCTATAGCAATCAGCCCCAGCATTTT; CDR3 protein: CASGQVGVYSNQPQHF; D gene: TRBD1; V gene: TRBV27; clone size: many; J gene: TRBJ1-5
CDR3 DNA: TGCAGCGTTGTCCTCGGGGGGCGCAAAATTGACACTGAAGCTTTCTTT; CDR3 protein: CSVVLGGRKIDTEAFF; D gene: NA; V gene: TRBV29-1; clone size: NA; J gene: TRBJ1-1
CDR3 DNA: TGTGCCAGCAGCAAAGGTCGGCGGGAATATGGCTACACCTTC; CDR3 protein: CASSKGRREYGYTF; D gene: NA; V gene: TRBV21-1; clone size: NA; J gene: TRBJ1-2
CDR3 DNA: TGTGCCAGCACTATGGGACTAGCAATCCCGTCGAGTTTAAATGAGCAGTTCTTC; CDR3 protein: CASTMGLAIPSSLNEQFF; D gene: TRBD2; V gene: TRBV11-1; clone size: many; J gene: TRBJ2-1
CDR3 DNA: TGTGCCAGCAGCCGACCTAGCTACAATGAGCAGTTCTTC; CDR3 protein: CASSRPSYNEQFF; D gene: NA; V gene: TRBV12-3/TRBV12-4; clone size: few; J gene: TRBJ2-1
CDR3 DNA: TGTGCCAGTGACCGCGGGGCAGGGATGAACACTGAAGCTTTCTTT; CDR3 protein: CASDRGAGMNTEAFF; D gene: NA; V gene: TRBV19; clone size: NA; J gene: TRBJ1-1
CDR3 DNA: TGTGCCATCAGTGGTACAGGGGGCGGTGAAAAACTGTTTTTT; CDR3 protein: CAISGTGGGEKLFF; D gene: TRBD1; V gene: TRBV10-3; clone size: many; J gene: TRBJ1-4
CDR3 DNA: TGTGCCAGCACCGATCCCCCGAGCTCTGGGGCCAACGTCCTGACTTTC; CDR3 protein: CASTDPPSSGANVLTF; D gene: NA; V gene: TRBV12-3/TRBV12-4; clone size: NA; J gene: TRBJ2-6
CDR3 DNA: TGTGCCACCAGTGACCGACCCCTAGCGAGGGCGAATGAGCAGTTCTTC; CDR3 protein: CATSDRPLARANEQFF; D gene: NA; V gene: TRBV24-1; clone size: many; J gene: TRBJ2-1
CDR3 DNA: TGCGCCAGCAGCTGGGGGACAGGCAATCAGCCCCAGCATTTT; CDR3 protein: CASSWGTGNQPQHF; D gene: TRBD1; V gene: TRBV5-1; clone size: few; J gene: TRBJ1-5
CDR3 DNA: TGCGCCAGCAGCCTGGGAGCCCGACGGAGGTTAGAGACCCAGTACTTC; CDR3 protein: CASSLGARRRLETQYF; D gene: NA; V gene: TRBV5-1; clone size: many; J gene: TRBJ2-5
CDR3 DNA: TGCAGCGTTCTGTCGTCTGAGCAGTTCTTC; CDR3 protein: CSVLSSEQFF; D gene: NA; V gene: TRBV29-1; clone size: few; J gene: TRBJ2-1
CDR3 DNA: TGTGCCAGCAGTAACCCGACGGGGTTCAACACTGAAGCTTTCTTT; CDR3 protein: CASSNPTGFNTEAFF; D gene: NA; V gene: TRBV6-5; clone size: many; J gene: TRBJ1-1
CDR3 DNA: TGCGCCAGCAGCTTTGGCGGATTCCCTGGGGCCAACGTCCTGACTTTC; CDR3 protein: CASSFGGFPGANVLTF; D gene: NA; V gene: TRBV5-1; clone size: many; J gene: TRBJ2-6
CDR3 DNA: TGTGCCAGCAGTCCACCCGTCTGGAACGAGCAGTACTTC; CDR3 protein: CASSPPVWNEQYF; D gene: NA; V gene: TRBV12-3/TRBV12-4; clone size: many; J gene: TRBJ2-7
CDR3 DNA: TGTGCCAGCAGTTCAACTAGCGGGGGGGACAATGAGCAGTTCTTC; CDR3 protein: CASSSTSGGDNEQFF; D gene: TRBD2; V gene: TRBV6-5; clone size: NA; J gene: TRBJ2-1
CDR3 DNA: TGTGCCAGCAGCCAATTAACAGGGAGCTCCTACAATGAGCAGTTCTTC; CDR3 protein: CASSQLTGSSYNEQFF; D gene: NA; V gene: TRBV14; clone size: many; J gene: TRBJ2-1
CDR3 DNA: TGTGCTAGTGGTTTGGTTAAGGTAGCGGGGGGCGCCCACAATGAGCAGTTCTTC; CDR3 protein: CASGLVKVAGGAHNEQFF; D gene: TRBD2; V gene: TRBV12-5; clone size: NA; J gene: TRBJ2-1
CDR3 DNA: TGTGCCAGCACGGAGACTAGCGGGAGGGCCACGGATGAGCAGTTCTTC; CDR3 protein: CASTETSGRATDEQFF; D gene: TRBD2; V gene: TRBV28; clone size: NA; J gene: TRBJ2-1
CDR3 DNA: TGCAGCGTTGAACTTGCGAGCTCCTACGAGCAGTACTTC; CDR3 protein: CSVELASSYEQYF; D gene: NA; V gene: TRBV29-1; clone size: NA; J gene: TRBJ2-7
CDR3 DNA: TGTGCCAGCAGCCAAGAGTGGACAGACGGGGCCGGGGAGCTGTTTTTT; CDR3 protein: CASSQEWTDGAGELFF; D gene: NA; V gene: TRBV3-1; clone size: NA; J gene: TRBJ2-2
CDR3 DNA: TGTGCCAGCAGTTTGACATCGTACGGTAACACTGAAGCTTTCTTT; CDR3 protein: CASSLTSYGNTEAFF; D gene: NA; V gene: TRBV28; clone size: few; J gene: TRBJ1-1
CDR3 DNA: TGTGCCAGCAGCGCAAGGGTATGGTTAGGTATTGATGAGCAGTTCTTC; CDR3 protein: CASSARVWLGIDEQFF; D gene: NA; V gene: TRBV7-6; clone size: few; J gene: TRBJ2-1
CDR3 DNA: TGCAGTGCTGTCGTCCAAGACTCTGGAAACACCATATATTTT; CDR3 protein: CSAVVQDSGNTIYF; D gene: NA; V gene: TRBV20-1; clone size: few; J gene: TRBJ1-3
CDR3 DNA: TGTGCCAGCAGCTGGACTATCTGGGCCCAGTACTTC; CDR3 protein: CASSWTIWAQYF; D gene: NA; V gene: TRBV7-2; clone size: few; J gene: TRBJ2-5
CDR3 DNA: TGTGCCAGCAGTAAAAACAGAGGCCAAGAGACCCAGTACTTC; CDR3 protein: CASSKNRGQETQYF; D gene: NA; V gene: TRBV6-1; clone size: NA; J gene: TRBJ2-5
CDR3 DNA: TGTGCCACCAGTGAGGGACAGGTCCGAAACACCGGGGAGCTGTTTTTT; CDR3 protein: CATSEGQVRNTGELFF; D gene: TRBD1; V gene: TRBV24-1; clone size: few; J gene: TRBJ2-2
CDR3 DNA: TGTGCCAGCAGTTCGGGGACAGCCTATAATCAGCCCCAGCATTTT; CDR3 protein: CASSSGTAYNQPQHF; D gene: TRBD1; V gene: TRBV28; clone size: few; J gene: TRBJ1-5
CDR3 DNA: TGTGCCAGCAGCTCCTATTATAGCAATCAGCCCCAGCATTTT; CDR3 protein: CASSSYYSNQPQHF; D gene: NA; V gene: TRBV7-2; clone size: NA; J gene: TRBJ1-5
CDR3 DNA: TGTGCCAGCTCACCTCCCTGGGCGGGAGTGCGTGGCACAGATACGCAGTATTTT; CDR3 protein: CASSPPWAGVRGTDTQYF; D gene: TRBD2; V gene: TRBV18; clone size: few; J gene: TRBJ2-3
CDR3 DNA: TGCAGCGTTGAAGATCGAGGCGGATCCTCTGGGGCCAACGTCCTGACTTTC; CDR3 protein: CSVEDRGGSSGANVLTF; D gene: NA; V gene: TRBV29-1; clone size: few; J gene: TRBJ2-6
CDR3 DNA: TGTGCCAGCAGCCAGCCGGGGGGGAGTAATGAAAAACTGTTTTTT; CDR3 protein: CASSQPGGSNEKLFF; D gene: NA; V gene: TRBV7-2; clone size: NA; J gene: TRBJ1-4
CDR3 DNA: TGCAGTGCTAGGTTAAAGGCCGAAGCTTTCTTT; CDR3 protein: CSARLKAEAFF; D gene: NA; V gene: TRBV20-1; clone size: NA; J gene: TRBJ1-1
CDR3 DNA: TGTGCCAGCAGTTTTCCAGGGGTTCCGGGCTACACCTTC; CDR3 protein: CASSFPGVPGYTF; D gene: NA; V gene: TRBV28; clone size: few; J gene: TRBJ1-2
CDR3 DNA: TGTGCCAGCGAAAGGGCCGTCTGGGAAGGTCAGCCCCAGCATTTT; CDR3 protein: CASERAVWEGQPQHF; D gene: NA; V gene: TRBV28; clone size: NA; J gene: TRBJ1-5
CDR3 DNA: TGTGCCAGCAGCCCCGGACAGGGTTTGTATGGCTACACCTTC; CDR3 protein: CASSPGQGLYGYTF; D gene: TRBD1; V gene: TRBV7-2; clone size: few; J gene: TRBJ1-2
CDR3 DNA: TGCGCCAGTGACATACAGGGGTTTGGGCAGCCCCAGCATTTT; CDR3 protein: CASDIQGFGQPQHF; D gene: TRBD1; V gene: TRBV10-2; clone size: NA; J gene: TRBJ1-5
CDR3 DNA: TGTGCCAGCAGTTTTGGGACGGCCACCTGGGATGAGCAGTTCTTC; CDR3 protein: CASSFGTATWDEQFF; D gene: NA; V gene: TRBV27; clone size: few; J gene: TRBJ2-1
CDR3 DNA: TGTGCCAGCAGCTTGACAGGGGGAGTTCGGGTTGCTGAAGCTTTCTTT; CDR3 protein: CASSLTGGVRVAEAFF; D gene: TRBD1; V gene: TRBV11-2; clone size: NA; J gene: TRBJ1-1